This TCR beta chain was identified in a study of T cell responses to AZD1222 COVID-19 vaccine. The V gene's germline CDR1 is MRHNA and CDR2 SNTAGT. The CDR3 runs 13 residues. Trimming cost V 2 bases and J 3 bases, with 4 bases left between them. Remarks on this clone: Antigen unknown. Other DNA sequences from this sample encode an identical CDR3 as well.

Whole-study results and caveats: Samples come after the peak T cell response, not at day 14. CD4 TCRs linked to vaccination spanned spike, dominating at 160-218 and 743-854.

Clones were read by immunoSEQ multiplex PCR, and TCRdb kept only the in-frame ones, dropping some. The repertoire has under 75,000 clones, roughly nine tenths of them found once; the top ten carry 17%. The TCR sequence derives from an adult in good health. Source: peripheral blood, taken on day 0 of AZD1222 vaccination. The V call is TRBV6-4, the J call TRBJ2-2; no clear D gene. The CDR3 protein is CASSDRDTGELFF. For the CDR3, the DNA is TGTGCCAGCAGTGACAGGGACACCGGGGAGCTGTTTTTT.